Listed below are T cell receptor beta chains from one sample, sequenced in a study of breast tumors, draining lymph nodes, adjacent tissues. Via MiXCR, TCRdb re-called the multiplex PCR reads, giving one row per CDR3 protein. Of some 150,000 distinct CDR3 sequences listed, under 25% are singletons. The sample taken for sequencing was axillary lymph node tissue. These TCRs come from a female donor with breast cancer. Some clones in this sample may be carry-over from other donors' samples. Both conserved end residues are part of each CDR3. Fields, in order: V gene, CDR3 length, J gene, D gene, clone size, CDR3 protein, CDR3 DNA. The D gene is left open where the match is weak. Expanded clones get a size class; other rows say once, few or many, or leave the size out.

v_gene: TRBV9; len: 14; j_gene: TRBJ2-5; d_gene: TRBD1; abundance: many; CDR3aa: CASSAGQGIGTQYF; CDR3nt: TGTGCCAGCAGCGCCGGACAGGGTATTGGGACCCAGTACTTC
v_gene: TRBV28; len: 15; j_gene: TRBJ2-3; d_gene: -; abundance: few; CDR3aa: CASSPLGGVPDTQYF; CDR3nt: TGTGCCAGCAGCCCTTTAGGAGGGGTTCCAGATACGCAGTATTTT
v_gene: TRBV7-2; len: 15; j_gene: TRBJ2-7; d_gene: -; abundance: many; CDR3aa: CASSLAGGSSYEQYF; CDR3nt: TGTGCCAGCAGCTTAGCTGGGGGAAGTTCCTACGAGCAGTACTTC
v_gene: TRBV3-1; len: 16; j_gene: TRBJ2-1; d_gene: TRBD2; abundance: many; CDR3aa: CASSSGGRFSGDEQFF; CDR3nt: TGTGCCAGCAGCTCGGGCGGGAGGTTTAGTGGCGATGAGCAGTTCTTC
v_gene: TRBV20-1; len: 15; j_gene: TRBJ2-4; d_gene: TRBD1; abundance: once; CDR3aa: CSASGTAAAKNIQYF; CDR3nt: TGCAGTGCTAGCGGGACAGCCGCAGCCAAAAACATTCAGTACTTC
v_gene: TRBV30; len: 15; j_gene: TRBJ1-4; d_gene: -; abundance: -; CDR3aa: CAWSVPHGPNEKLFF; CDR3nt: TGTGCCTGGAGTGTACCCCACGGACCTAATGAAAAACTGTTTTTT
v_gene: TRBV7-9; len: 16; j_gene: TRBJ2-5; d_gene: TRBD1; abundance: many; CDR3aa: CASSFSRQGTGQTQYF; CDR3nt: TGTGCCAGCAGCTTCTCTCGACAGGGGACTGGACAGACCCAGTACTTC
v_gene: TRBV6-5; len: 17; j_gene: TRBJ2-3; d_gene: TRBD2; abundance: many; CDR3aa: CASSYSTSGRRTDTQYF; CDR3nt: TGTGCCAGCAGTTACTCGACATCCGGGAGGCGCACAGATACGCAGTATTTT
v_gene: TRBV20-1; len: 12; j_gene: TRBJ2-1; d_gene: TRBD1; abundance: few; CDR3aa: CSARQQGAEQFF; CDR3nt: TGCAGTGCTAGACAGCAGGGGGCTGAGCAGTTCTTC
v_gene: TRBV9; len: 16; j_gene: TRBJ2-2; d_gene: TRBD2; abundance: many; CDR3aa: CASSPRTSGTVGELFF; CDR3nt: TGTGCCAGCAGCCCAAGGACTAGCGGGACGGTCGGGGAGCTGTTTTTT
v_gene: TRBV18; len: 13; j_gene: TRBJ1-2; d_gene: -; abundance: -; CDR3aa: CASSPVGAEGYTF; CDR3nt: TGTGCCAGCTCACCAGTCGGGGCTGAGGGCTACACCTTC
v_gene: TRBV24-1; len: 14; j_gene: TRBJ2-5; d_gene: -; abundance: many; CDR3aa: CATSSAHLQETQYF; CDR3nt: TGTGCCACCAGTTCGGCTCACCTCCAAGAGACCCAGTACTTC
v_gene: TRBV3-1; len: 19; j_gene: TRBJ2-1; d_gene: TRBD1; abundance: few; CDR3aa: CASSQGLRQGQSSYNEQFF; CDR3nt: TGTGCCAGCAGCCAAGGTCTCAGACAGGGGCAAAGCTCCTACAATGAGCAGTTCTTC
v_gene: TRBV29-1; len: 14; j_gene: TRBJ2-1; d_gene: TRBD2; abundance: many; CDR3aa: CSVPVAGGYNEQFF; CDR3nt: TGCAGCGTTCCAGTAGCGGGAGGATACAATGAGCAGTTCTTC
v_gene: TRBV4-2; len: 15; j_gene: TRBJ2-7; d_gene: TRBD2; abundance: many; CDR3aa: CASSGTGLAVYEQYF; CDR3nt: TGTGCCAGCAGCGGTACGGGACTAGCTGTCTACGAGCAGTACTTC
v_gene: TRBV24-1; len: 18; j_gene: TRBJ2-2; d_gene: TRBD1; abundance: few; CDR3aa: CATSDRPGQGANTGELFF; CDR3nt: TGTGCCACCAGTGATCGCCCCGGACAGGGAGCGAACACCGGGGAGCTGTTTTTT
v_gene: TRBV7-8; len: 16; j_gene: TRBJ1-6; d_gene: -; abundance: many; CDR3aa: CASSLARGARNSPLHF; CDR3nt: TGTGCCAGCAGCTTAGCTAGGGGCGCAAGAAATTCACCCCTCCACTTT
v_gene: TRBV28; len: 16; j_gene: TRBJ2-1; d_gene: TRBD2; abundance: few; CDR3aa: CASSSPLAGAFNGQFF; CDR3nt: TGTGCCAGCAGTTCCCCCTTAGCGGGGGCCTTCAATGGGCAGTTCTTC
v_gene: TRBV28; len: 14; j_gene: TRBJ2-5; d_gene: -; abundance: -; CDR3aa: CASSSRRGAETQYF; CDR3nt: TGTGCCAGCAGTTCCCGCCGGGGGGCAGAGACCCAGTACTTC
v_gene: TRBV5-1; len: 14; j_gene: TRBJ2-1; d_gene: TRBD2; abundance: many; CDR3aa: CASRGTSGHNEQFF; CDR3nt: TGCGCCAGCAGAGGGACTAGCGGTCACAATGAGCAGTTCTTC
v_gene: TRBV11-2; len: 16; j_gene: TRBJ2-1; d_gene: TRBD2; abundance: many; CDR3aa: CASSLSGTLPYNEQFF; CDR3nt: TGTGCCAGCAGCTTGAGCGGGACCTTACCCTACAATGAGCAGTTCTTC
v_gene: TRBV28; len: 14; j_gene: TRBJ1-5; d_gene: -; abundance: -; CDR3aa: CASSLVPVNQPQHF; CDR3nt: TGTGCCAGCAGTTTAGTCCCGGTTAATCAGCCCCAGCATTTT
v_gene: TRBV7-9; len: 16; j_gene: TRBJ2-2; d_gene: TRBD2; abundance: many; CDR3aa: CASSSGLAGNTGELFF; CDR3nt: TGTGCCAGCAGCTCCGGACTAGCGGGGAACACCGGGGAGCTGTTTTTT
v_gene: TRBV9; len: 15; j_gene: TRBJ2-5; d_gene: -; abundance: many; CDR3aa: CASSVEHLKGETQYF; CDR3nt: TGTGCCAGCAGCGTAGAACATCTTAAGGGGGAGACCCAGTACTTC
v_gene: TRBV7-8; len: 17; j_gene: TRBJ2-2; d_gene: -; abundance: many; CDR3aa: CASSLVVSGANTGELFF; CDR3nt: TGTGCCAGCAGCTTAGTGGTATCGGGGGCCAACACCGGGGAGCTGTTTTTT
v_gene: TRBV20-1; len: 16; j_gene: TRBJ2-3; d_gene: TRBD2; abundance: many; CDR3aa: CSAPRAGASSADTQYF; CDR3nt: TGCAGTGCTCCTCGGGCGGGAGCCTCCTCCGCAGATACGCAGTATTTT
v_gene: TRBV10-1; len: 14; j_gene: TRBJ2-3; d_gene: -; abundance: many; CDR3aa: CASRYEGNTDTQYF; CDR3nt: TGCGCCAGCAGGTATGAGGGGAACACAGATACGCAGTATTTT
v_gene: TRBV4-1; len: 17; j_gene: TRBJ2-2; d_gene: TRBD2; abundance: -; CDR3aa: CASSQVPSGRRAGELFF; CDR3nt: TGCGCCAGCAGCCAGGTACCTAGCGGGAGAAGGGCCGGGGAGCTGTTTTTT
v_gene: TRBV28; len: 10; j_gene: TRBJ2-7; d_gene: -; abundance: many; CDR3aa: CASGFQGQYF; CDR3nt: TGTGCCAGCGGGTTTCAGGGGCAGTACTTC
v_gene: TRBV28; len: 15; j_gene: TRBJ1-5; d_gene: -; abundance: few; CDR3aa: CASSAPGRNNQPQHF; CDR3nt: TGTGCCAGCAGCGCCCCAGGAAGAAACAATCAGCCCCAGCATTTT
v_gene: TRBV20-1; len: 16; j_gene: TRBJ2-7; d_gene: TRBD2; abundance: many; CDR3aa: CSARLGLAGRGYEQYF; CDR3nt: TGCAGTGCTAGACTGGGACTAGCGGGCCGAGGCTACGAGCAGTACTTC
v_gene: TRBV6-1; len: 11; j_gene: TRBJ2-1; d_gene: -; abundance: many; CDR3aa: CASSGSNEQFF; CDR3nt: TGTGCCAGCAGTGGCTCTAATGAGCAGTTCTTC
v_gene: TRBV7-2; len: 16; j_gene: TRBJ1-2; d_gene: -; abundance: -; CDR3aa: CASSLVSSDRPYGYTF; CDR3nt: TGTGCCAGCAGCTTAGTATCGTCCGATCGTCCTTATGGCTACACCTTC
v_gene: TRBV28; len: 16; j_gene: TRBJ2-7; d_gene: TRBD2; abundance: few; CDR3aa: CASSPRLAISSYEQYF; CDR3nt: TGTGCCAGCAGTCCACGACTAGCGATAAGCTCCTACGAGCAGTACTTC
v_gene: TRBV30; len: 13; j_gene: TRBJ1-5; d_gene: -; abundance: many; CDR3aa: CAWSVHSNQPQHF; CDR3nt: TGTGCCTGGAGTGTACACAGCAATCAGCCCCAGCATTTT
v_gene: TRBV3-1; len: 12; j_gene: TRBJ2-7; d_gene: -; abundance: -; CDR3aa: CASSRGLAEQYF; CDR3nt: TGTGCCAGCAGCCGGGGGTTAGCCGAGCAGTACTTC
v_gene: TRBV9; len: 15; j_gene: TRBJ2-3; d_gene: -; abundance: many; CDR3aa: CASSVGVGQADTQYF; CDR3nt: TGTGCCAGCAGCGTAGGGGTGGGTCAGGCAGATACGCAGTATTTT
v_gene: TRBV18; len: 14; j_gene: TRBJ1-6; d_gene: -; abundance: many; CDR3aa: CASSLRELNSPLHF; CDR3nt: TGTGCCAGCTCTCTGAGAGAACTTAATTCACCCCTCCACTTT
v_gene: TRBV11-2; len: 14; j_gene: TRBJ1-2; d_gene: TRBD1; abundance: many; CDR3aa: CASSPRQGRYGYTF; CDR3nt: TGTGCCAGCAGCCCCAGACAGGGGCGGTATGGCTACACCTTC
v_gene: TRBV5-1; len: 14; j_gene: TRBJ2-7; d_gene: TRBD2; abundance: few; CDR3aa: CASTSGGARYEQYF; CDR3nt: TGCGCCAGCACCTCGGGAGGGGCGAGGTACGAGCAGTACTTC
v_gene: TRBV7-6; len: 14; j_gene: TRBJ2-1; d_gene: TRBD2; abundance: many; CDR3aa: CASSSLAGGNEQFF; CDR3nt: TGTGCCAGCAGCTCACTAGCGGGAGGGAATGAGCAGTTCTTC
v_gene: TRBV27; len: 15; j_gene: TRBJ1-2; d_gene: -; abundance: few; CDR3aa: CASSLSSGGHYGYTF; CDR3nt: TGTGCCAGCAGTTTATCCTCCGGAGGCCACTATGGCTACACCTTC
v_gene: TRBV4-2; len: 14; j_gene: TRBJ1-4; d_gene: -; abundance: few; CDR3aa: CASSQDISNEKLFF; CDR3nt: TGTGCCAGCAGCCAAGATATATCTAATGAAAAACTGTTTTTT
v_gene: TRBV12-1; len: 12; j_gene: TRBJ2-7; d_gene: -; abundance: many; CDR3aa: CAMRGGKYEQYF; CDR3nt: TGTGCCATGCGGGGCGGGAAGTACGAGCAGTACTTC
v_gene: TRBV20-1; len: 14; j_gene: TRBJ2-1; d_gene: -; abundance: many; CDR3aa: CSARSVGGYNEQFF; CDR3nt: TGCAGTGCTAGATCCGTGGGCGGGTACAATGAGCAGTTCTTC
v_gene: TRBV20-1; len: 19; j_gene: TRBJ2-3; d_gene: TRBD2; abundance: many; CDR3aa: CSAREPPGLAGGLRDTQYF; CDR3nt: TGCAGTGCTAGAGAGCCCCCGGGACTAGCGGGAGGGCTTAGAGATACGCAGTATTTT
v_gene: TRBV7-2; len: 14; j_gene: TRBJ1-6; d_gene: -; abundance: many; CDR3aa: CASSLLQANSPLHF; CDR3nt: TGTGCCAGCAGCTTACTACAGGCCAATTCACCCCTCCACTTT
v_gene: TRBV2; len: 17; j_gene: TRBJ1-6; d_gene: -; abundance: many; CDR3aa: CASRGQGPSSYNSPLHF; CDR3nt: TGTGCCAGCAGGGGGCAGGGCCCCAGCTCCTATAATTCACCCCTCCACTTT
v_gene: TRBV7-2; len: 16; j_gene: TRBJ2-1; d_gene: TRBD2; abundance: many; CDR3aa: CASSLAPRLAGYEQFF; CDR3nt: TGTGCCAGCAGCTTAGCGCCCCGACTAGCGGGCTATGAGCAGTTCTTC
v_gene: TRBV12-3/TRBV12-4; len: 12; j_gene: TRBJ2-5; d_gene: -; abundance: many; CDR3aa: CASSLDRGAQYF; CDR3nt: TGTGCCAGCAGTTTAGACCGGGGAGCCCAGTACTTC
v_gene: TRBV18; len: 12; j_gene: TRBJ2-1; d_gene: -; abundance: -; CDR3aa: CASSPLTNEQFF; CDR3nt: TGTGCCAGCTCACCACTGACCAATGAGCAGTTCTTC
v_gene: TRBV29-1; len: 13; j_gene: TRBJ2-7; d_gene: -; abundance: many; CDR3aa: CSVWSGELSEQYF; CDR3nt: TGCAGCGTTTGGTCGGGAGAGCTTAGTGAGCAGTACTTC
v_gene: TRBV6-1; len: 16; j_gene: TRBJ2-3; d_gene: TRBD2; abundance: many; CDR3aa: CASSGMIAGAADTQYF; CDR3nt: TGTGCCAGCAGTGGAATGATAGCGGGAGCGGCAGATACGCAGTATTTT
v_gene: TRBV6-2/TRBV6-3; len: 16; j_gene: TRBJ1-5; d_gene: TRBD1; abundance: -; CDR3aa: CASRSGTGLSNQPQHF; CDR3nt: TGTGCCAGCAGATCCGGGACAGGGTTGAGCAATCAGCCCCAGCATTTT
v_gene: TRBV27; len: 14; j_gene: TRBJ2-2; d_gene: TRBD1; abundance: few; CDR3aa: CASKGQVYGGELFF; CDR3nt: TGTGCCAGCAAGGGACAGGTGTATGGCGGGGAGCTGTTTTTT
v_gene: TRBV19; len: 13; j_gene: TRBJ2-3; d_gene: -; abundance: many; CDR3aa: CASSIGWADTQYF; CDR3nt: TGTGCCAGTAGTATCGGCTGGGCAGATACGCAGTATTTT
v_gene: TRBV28; len: 15; j_gene: TRBJ2-1; d_gene: TRBD2; abundance: many; CDR3aa: CASSPKRGPYNEQFF; CDR3nt: TGTGCCAGCAGTCCAAAGCGGGGGCCCTACAATGAGCAGTTCTTC